This T cell receptor (beta chain) was recovered during a study of Graves' ophthalmopathy and Graves' hyperthyroidism. Whole-study results and caveats: Most thyroid-expanded clonotypes exceeding 0.001 frequency were also found in blood.

The length of the CDR3 is 13 residues. Trimming stripped 3 bases from V and 2 bases from J, with 7 bases between. Germline assignment: CDR1 MNHEY and CDR2 SMNVEV (reference sequence). With respect to this clonotype: Its antigen is not identified.

TCR beta CDR3 regions were amplified from RNA transcripts. The workflow started with a first-round RT-PCR run with HTBI primers and then moved on to a second-round multiplex PCR. TCRdb recomputed calls from the multiplex PCR reads with MiXCR, one row per CDR3 protein. The repertoire holds fewer than 650,000 distinct CDR3 sequences, 22% seen once, with approximately 7% in the top ten. The sequence was collected from a woman between 18 and 30 years old with stable Graves' hyperthyroidism. Some clones in this sample may be carry-over from other donors' samples. The chain joins TRBV27 to TRBJ1-2; D remains ambiguous. The material sequenced was peripheral blood. The CDR3 region has the DNA TGTGCCAGCAGTTTGTACCCGAACTATGGCTACACCTTC. It yields the protein CASSLYPNYGYTF.